This passage covers 22 T cell receptor beta chains from one sample sequenced in a study of CD8+ T cells in alopecia areata. cDNA serving as the sequencing template came from extracted, reverse transcribed RNA. TCRdb keeps only in-frame clones here, not all; method: immunoSEQ multiplex PCR. The sample has 150,000 to 200,000 clones, roughly 62% seen once. Treatment of the sample: oral pan-JAK inhibitor, 5-10 mg twice daily. Here the sequenced sample was CD8+ T cells sorted from blood, taken at week 24, from a patient treated with tofacitinib. Receptor source: a human donor with alopecia areata.

V usage is TRBV5-1 and J usage is TRBJ2-2; D might be TRBD2 (5 bases). V was pared by 1 base and J by 8 bases, with 9 bases between. This CDR3 is 13 amino acids long. Germline V lookup: CDR1 SGHRS, CDR2 YFSETQ. The CDR3 spells CASSLLGRGELFF. The CDR3 coding sequence is TGCGCCAGCAGCTTGTTAGGGAGAGGGGAGCTGTTTTTT.

This chain links TRBV29-1 with TRBJ1-1; D perhaps matches TRBD1 (5 bases). Germline loops: CDR1 SQVTM, CDR2 ANQGSEA. The V end was cut by 7 bases, the J end by 5 bases, with 23 bases between. The CDR3 runs to 15 residues. The DNA for the CDR3 is TGCAGCGGTGAGGAATTTAAGGGGCCGGGGACTGAAGCTTTCTTT. It codes for CSGEEFKGPGTEAFF.

V is TRBV30 and J is TRBJ2-7; TRBD2 aligns across 13 bases. Germline lookup yields CDR1 GTSNPN and CDR2 SVGIG (reference sequence). V lost 4 bases, J lost 2 bases, and 5 bases stayed unmatched. The CDR3 consists of 15 residues. The CDR3 is CAWTRTSGGPYEQYF. CDR3 in DNA: TGTGCCTGGACCCGGACTAGCGGGGGCCCCTACGAGCAGTACTTC.

The chain carries TRBV5-1 and TRBJ1-5, with D unresolved. The germline gives CDR1 SGHRS, CDR2 YFSETQ. The CDR3 contains 13 residues. Trimming took 0 bases from V and 6 from J, leaving 7 bases between them. The DNA of the CDR3 is TGCGCCAGCAGCTTGGGGTATGGTCAGCCCCAGCATTTT. Residues: CASSLGYGQPQHF.

J is TRBJ1-1 and V is TRBV28; maybe TRBD1 (6 bases). Germline CDR1 MDHEN, CDR2 SYDVKM. This CDR3 spans 17 amino acids. V gave up 3 bases and J gave up 3 bases, with 20 bases separating them. For the CDR3, the DNA is TGTGCCAGCAGTTTCCTACTCCGGACAGTAGTCGACACTGAAGCTTTCTTT. Residues: CASSFLLRTVVDTEAFF.

This chain uses TRBV15 with TRBJ2-5; TRBD1 agrees at 8 bases. Per germline, CDR1 LNHNV and CDR2 YYDKDF (reference sequence). The CDR3 consists of 13 residues. DNA for the CDR3: TGTGCACTCGGACAGGGTCGAGGAGAGACCCAGTACTTC. Protein sequence: CALGQGRGETQYF.

The CDR3 sequence is CASSVSNTQYF. The CDR3 DNA reads TGTGCCAGCAGTGTCAGCAATACGCAGTATTTT. The chain recombines TRBV27 with TRBJ2-3; D remains ambiguous. V was trimmed by 5 bases and J by 7 bases, leaving 7 bases between them. The germline gives CDR1 MNHEY, CDR2 SMNVEV (reference sequence). This CDR3 contains 11 residues.

This chain uses TRBV29-1 with TRBJ1-5; no clear D. The CDR3 covers 14 residues. V lost 4 bases to trimming and J lost 4 bases, with 14 bases between them. Germline assignment: CDR1 SQVTM and CDR2 ANQGSEA. The CDR3 region has the DNA TGCAGCGTTGGCGTTGGCAGTAGTAATCAGCCCCAGCATTTT. This translates into CSVGVGSSNQPQHF.

The V and J genes are TRBV29-1 and TRBJ2-5, with D possibly being TRBD1 (6 bases). The DNA matches TRBJ2-7 better at its end, which makes the J call doubtful. Per the germline V gene, CDR1 is SQVTM and CDR2 is ANQGSEA. This CDR3 has 13 amino acids. The CDR3 region is CSVNRDGTYEQYF. The CDR3 coding sequence is TGCAGCGTGAACAGGGACGGGACCTACGAGCAGTACTTC.

A single count supports this clone. The gene calls are TRBV27 and TRBJ2-1, with 10 positions matching TRBD1. The CDR3 covers 14 residues. Per the germline V gene, CDR1 is MNHEY and CDR2 is SMNVEV (reference sequence). Germline trimming cut 5 bases from V and 10 bases from J; bases unmatched to any gene: 8. The CDR3: CASSPGTGALEQFF. CDR3 coding DNA: TGTGCCAGCAGTCCAGGGACAGGGGCGTTAGAGCAGTTCTTC.

This clone was counted between two and nine times. V usage is TRBV7-9 and J usage is TRBJ1-2; 12 bases match TRBD1. With 5 bases clipped from V and 6 bases from J, the junction kept 7 bases outside the gene matches. CDR3 length: 15 amino acids. The germline gives CDR1 SEHNR, CDR2 FQNEAQ (reference sequence). In nucleotides, the CDR3 is TGTGCCAGCAGCCAACCGGGACAGGGGGCTGATGGCTACACCTTC. Translation gives CASSQPGQGADGYTF.

V gene TRBV7-9 combines with J gene TRBJ2-2; D gene ambiguous. Germline lookup yields CDR1 SEHNR and CDR2 FQNEAQ (reference sequence). Between the trimmed V and J ends, which lost 3 bases and 6 bases, there was a span of 5 bases. The CDR3 loop spans 12 amino acids. In DNA, the CDR3 is TGTGCCAGCAGCTTTTCTGCCGGGGAGCTGTTTTTT. Protein: CASSFSAGELFF. Using reference TRBV7-9 and TRBJ2-2 for the parts outside the CDR3, the full variable domain is DTGVSQNPRHKITKRGQNVTFRCDPISEHNRLYWYRQTLGQGPEFLTYFQNEAQLEKSRLLSDRFSAERPKGSFSTLEIQRTEQGDSAMYLCASSFSAGELFFGEGSRLTVL.

This clone occurred a few times. The chain employs TRBV27 and TRBJ2-1; 14 nucleotides agree with TRBD2. V trimming: 4 bases; J trimming: 6 bases; junction bases outside the gene matches: 2. The CDR3 extends over 15 amino acids. Germline V gene lookup returns CDR1 MNHEY and CDR2 SMNVEV (reference sequence). CDR3 protein: CASSSGLAGVNEQFF. Here the CDR3 DNA reads TGTGCCAGCAGTTCGGGACTAGCGGGGGTCAATGAGCAGTTCTTC.

This clone was detected once. This chain joins TRBV7-9 and TRBJ2-5; 8 nucleotides align to TRBD2. The length of the CDR3 is 17 residues. V trimming: 5 bases; J trimming: 5 bases; junction bases outside the gene matches: 16. The V gene's germline CDR1 is SEHNR and CDR2 FQNEAQ (reference sequence). The CDR3 sequence: CASSPRSPGTRGETQYF. In DNA form, the CDR3 reads TGTGCCAGCAGCCCTCGCTCCCCCGGGACTAGAGGCGAGACCCAGTACTTC.

The J gene is TRBJ2-3, the V gene TRBV4-1, with 9 bases fitting TRBD2. Germline values: CDR1 MGHRA, CDR2 YSYEKL. J lost 2 bases, V lost 4 bases, and 10 bases had no gene match. This CDR3 region has 17 residues. The CDR3 coding sequence is TGCGCCAGCAGCCTAGCGGGGGCCCACAGCTACACAGATACGCAGTATTTT. Residues: CASSLAGAHSYTDTQYF.

This clone was found a few times. One junction end disagrees with the germline gene, perhaps due to a read error. This chain joins TRBV11-2 and TRBJ2-1; 7 positions match TRBD1. The CDR3 spans 13 residues. The germline CDR1 and CDR2 sequences are SGHAT and FQNNGV. The CDR3: CASRLAPRTGWFF. The CDR3 region has the DNA TGTGCCAGCAGATTAGCCCCGAGGACAGGTTGGTTCTTC.

This clone was found a few times. This sequence joins TRBV6-4 and TRBJ1-6, with 9 bases fitting TRBD1. V lost 6 bases, J lost 5 bases, and 5 bases stayed unmatched. The CDR3 extends over 15 amino acids. The germline gives CDR1 MRHNA, CDR2 SNTAGT. In nucleotides, the CDR3 is TGTGCCAGCAGCCGGCGGACAGGGGATAATTCACCCCTCCACTTT. This sequence encodes CASSRRTGDNSPLHF.

The chain is built from TRBV6-5 and TRBJ2-2; 8 nucleotides align to TRBD2. Trimming cost V 0 bases and J 3 bases; bases outside gene matches: 0. Germline V lookup: CDR1 MNHEY, CDR2 SVGAGI. The CDR3 has 15 residues. The CDR3 spells CASSYSRGDTGELFF. For the CDR3, the DNA is TGTGCCAGCAGTTACTCGCGGGGGGACACCGGGGAGCTGTTTTTT.

The chain joins TRBV29-1 to TRBJ2-2, with 11 bases aligning to TRBD1. J was trimmed by 9 bases and V by 1 base; bases with no gene match: 10. Germline values: CDR1 SQVTM, CDR2 ANQGSEA. This CDR3 has 16 amino acids. The CDR3: CSVEGFGTGGLRELFF. CDR3 in DNA: TGCAGCGTTGAAGGGTTTGGGACAGGGGGTTTGAGGGAGCTGTTTTTT.

This chain joins TRBV6-5 and TRBJ1-5; D is undetermined. This CDR3 is built from 15 residues. Trimming removed 6 bases at V and 2 bases at J, with 14 bases between. Germline CDR1 is MNHEY and CDR2 is SVGAGI. The DNA for the CDR3 is TGTGCCAGCAGAGCCAACACGGGCGGCAATCAGCCCCAGCATTTT. Amino acids: CASRANTGGNQPQHF.

The rearrangement links TRBV13 to TRBJ1-4, with no clear D. Germline V gene sequence: CDR1 PRHDT, CDR2 FYEKMQ (reference sequence). With 2 bases removed from V and 11 bases from J, the gap between germline ends came to 15 bases. The CDR3 covers 14 residues. CDR3 residues: CASSLNGERGKLFF. Written as DNA, the CDR3 is TGTGCCAGCAGCTTAAATGGCGAGAGAGGGAAACTGTTTTTT.

This clone was recorded only once. The sample holds other DNA sequences that translate to the same CDR3. This chain connects TRBV6-5 to TRBJ1-2; tentatively, D is TRBD1 (5 bases). The CDR3 totals 13 residues. From germline, CDR1 is MNHEY and CDR2 SVGAGI. The V gene lost 0 bases and the J gene lost 5 bases, with 7 bases spanning the gap. The CDR3, as DNA: TGTGCCAGCAGTTACTCGGGGGGGTATGGCTACACCTTC. The encoded protein is CASSYSGGYGYTF.